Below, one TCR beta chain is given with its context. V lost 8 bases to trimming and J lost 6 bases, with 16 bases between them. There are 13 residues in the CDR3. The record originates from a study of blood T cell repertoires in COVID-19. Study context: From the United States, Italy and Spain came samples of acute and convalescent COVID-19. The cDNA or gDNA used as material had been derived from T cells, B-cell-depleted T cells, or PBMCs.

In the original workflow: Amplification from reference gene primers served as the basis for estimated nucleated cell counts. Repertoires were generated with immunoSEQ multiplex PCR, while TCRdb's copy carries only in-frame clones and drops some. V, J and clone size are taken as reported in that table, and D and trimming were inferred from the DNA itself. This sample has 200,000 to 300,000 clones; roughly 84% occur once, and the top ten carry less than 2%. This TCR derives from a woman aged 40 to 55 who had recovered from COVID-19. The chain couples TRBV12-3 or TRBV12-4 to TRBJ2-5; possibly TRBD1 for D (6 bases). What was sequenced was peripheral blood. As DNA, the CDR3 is TGTGCCAGCCGGCTCGGACAGATCCAGACCCAGTACTTC. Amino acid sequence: CASRLGQIQTQYF.